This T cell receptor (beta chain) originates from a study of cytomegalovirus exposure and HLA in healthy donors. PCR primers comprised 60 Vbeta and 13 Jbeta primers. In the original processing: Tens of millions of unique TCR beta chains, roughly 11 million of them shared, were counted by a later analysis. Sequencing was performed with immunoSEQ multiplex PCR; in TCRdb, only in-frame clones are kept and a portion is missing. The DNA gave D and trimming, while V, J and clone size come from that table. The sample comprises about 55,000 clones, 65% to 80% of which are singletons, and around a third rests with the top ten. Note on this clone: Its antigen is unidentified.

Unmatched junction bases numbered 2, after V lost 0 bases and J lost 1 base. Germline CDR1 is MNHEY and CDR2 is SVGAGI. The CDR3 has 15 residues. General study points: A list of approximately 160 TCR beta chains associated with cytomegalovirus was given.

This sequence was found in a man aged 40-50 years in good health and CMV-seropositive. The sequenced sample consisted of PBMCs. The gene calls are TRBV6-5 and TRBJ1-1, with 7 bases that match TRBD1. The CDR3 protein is CASSYSNRGNTEAFF. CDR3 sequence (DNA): TGTGCCAGCAGTTACTCCAACAGGGGGAACACTGAAGCTTTCTTT.